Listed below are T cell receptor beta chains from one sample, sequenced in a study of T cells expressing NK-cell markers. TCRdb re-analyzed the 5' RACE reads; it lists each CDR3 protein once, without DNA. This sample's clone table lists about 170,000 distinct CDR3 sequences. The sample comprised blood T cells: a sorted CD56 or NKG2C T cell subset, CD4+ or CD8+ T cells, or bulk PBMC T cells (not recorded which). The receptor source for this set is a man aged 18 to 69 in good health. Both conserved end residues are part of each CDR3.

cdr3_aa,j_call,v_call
CASSFLGASSYNSPLHF,TRBJ1-6,TRBV7-9
CASSPSTSNKTDTQYF,TRBJ2-3,TRBV18
CASSQDLWRDSTDTQYF,TRBJ2-3,TRBV3-1
CASSDSGVVNNEQFF,TRBJ2-1,TRBV6-4
CASSLADGPNYEQYF,TRBJ2-7,TRBV7-9
CASSLWTGIMNTEAFF,TRBJ1-1,TRBV5-5
CAWSPAPGVMNTEAFF,TRBJ1-1,TRBV30
CASSTGQSNSPLHF,TRBJ1-6,TRBV12-3/TRBV12-4
CASSGRDTQYF,TRBJ2-3,TRBV6-5
CASGSTDRGIRETQYF,TRBJ2-5,TRBV12-5
CASSFQIAAYEQYF,TRBJ2-7,TRBV5-4
CASSPGQGVLFF,TRBJ2-2,TRBV7-6
CASSVRGDRHRETQYF,TRBJ2-5,TRBV12-3/TRBV12-4
CASSLVGAGGLLEQFF,TRBJ2-1,TRBV12-3/TRBV12-4
CASSPSRTDTQYF,TRBJ2-3,TRBV5-1
CASSLLRATGELFF,TRBJ2-2,TRBV27
CASSQEQGQRGNTIYF,TRBJ1-3,TRBV4-1
CASSGGLAGLGEQFF,TRBJ2-1,TRBV19
CSARDPGQTYEQYF,TRBJ2-7,TRBV20-1
CASSESRTSSLEAKNIQYF,TRBJ2-4,TRBV2
CASMGTPGTDTQYF,TRBJ2-3,TRBV7-9
CASSLYFGSNQPQHF,TRBJ1-5,TRBV12-3/TRBV12-4
CASSAQLGYEQYF,TRBJ2-7,TRBV19
CASASGTRYTDTQYF,TRBJ2-3,TRBV6-2/TRBV6-3
CASSPAILGDLTSTYTQYF,TRBJ2-3,TRBV4-2
CASSRSQGRSSYEQYF,TRBJ2-7,TRBV14
CASRSKAGGIVDTQYF,TRBJ2-3,TRBV6-1
CASSPREVEQFF,TRBJ2-1,TRBV6-6
CASSYGTGDQPQHF,TRBJ1-5,TRBV13
CASSPFPRDRVGPQHF,TRBJ1-5,TRBV27
CASRENRGATYEQYF,TRBJ2-7,TRBV2
CASSSPSRRGWDYGYTF,TRBJ1-2,TRBV19
CASSFARGITTEAFF,TRBJ1-1,TRBV12-3/TRBV12-4
CASSVGGESSNEQFF,TRBJ2-1,TRBV6-4
CASSVHSSPSYEQYF,TRBJ2-7,TRBV9
CASSIRADDTDTQYF,TRBJ2-3,TRBV19
CSADASGTGGGSPLHF,TRBJ1-6,TRBV20-1
CASVLGQQYGYTF,TRBJ1-2,TRBV21-1
CASGGEDTQYF,TRBJ2-3,TRBV2
CASRRTGKVGELFF,TRBJ2-2,TRBV7-9
CASNGPRNTEAFF,TRBJ1-1,TRBV6-1
CASSLGGRYNSPLHF,TRBJ1-6,TRBV5-4
CASSWGTGDSDTQYF,TRBJ2-3,TRBV5-4
CASSYSGAYEQYF,TRBJ2-7,TRBV27
CASSFGTVIGTDTQYF,TRBJ2-3,TRBV7-2
CASSLEQGVGVNEQFF,TRBJ2-1,TRBV13
CSAREWPIANEQFF,TRBJ2-1,TRBV20-1
CASSTPTTGSSYNEQFF,TRBJ2-1,TRBV7-6
CASSPGPWTDTQYF,TRBJ2-3,TRBV7-2
CSGWTGANEQYF,TRBJ2-7,TRBV20-1